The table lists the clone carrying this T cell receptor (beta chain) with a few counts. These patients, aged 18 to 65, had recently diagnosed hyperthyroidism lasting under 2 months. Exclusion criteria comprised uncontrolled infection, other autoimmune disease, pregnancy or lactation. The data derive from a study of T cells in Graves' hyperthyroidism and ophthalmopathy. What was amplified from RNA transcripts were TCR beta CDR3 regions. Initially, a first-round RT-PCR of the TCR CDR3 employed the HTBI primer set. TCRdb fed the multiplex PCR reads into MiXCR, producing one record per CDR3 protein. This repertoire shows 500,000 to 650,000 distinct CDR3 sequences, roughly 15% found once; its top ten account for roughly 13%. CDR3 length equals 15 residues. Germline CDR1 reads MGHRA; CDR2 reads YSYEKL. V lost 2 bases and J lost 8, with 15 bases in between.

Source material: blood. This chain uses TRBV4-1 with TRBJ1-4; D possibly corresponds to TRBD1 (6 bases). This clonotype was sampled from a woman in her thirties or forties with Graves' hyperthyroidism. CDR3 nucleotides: TGCGCCAGCAGCCAAAGAGGGGGTAGTGGCGAAAAACTGTTTTTT. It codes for CASSQRGGSGEKLFF.